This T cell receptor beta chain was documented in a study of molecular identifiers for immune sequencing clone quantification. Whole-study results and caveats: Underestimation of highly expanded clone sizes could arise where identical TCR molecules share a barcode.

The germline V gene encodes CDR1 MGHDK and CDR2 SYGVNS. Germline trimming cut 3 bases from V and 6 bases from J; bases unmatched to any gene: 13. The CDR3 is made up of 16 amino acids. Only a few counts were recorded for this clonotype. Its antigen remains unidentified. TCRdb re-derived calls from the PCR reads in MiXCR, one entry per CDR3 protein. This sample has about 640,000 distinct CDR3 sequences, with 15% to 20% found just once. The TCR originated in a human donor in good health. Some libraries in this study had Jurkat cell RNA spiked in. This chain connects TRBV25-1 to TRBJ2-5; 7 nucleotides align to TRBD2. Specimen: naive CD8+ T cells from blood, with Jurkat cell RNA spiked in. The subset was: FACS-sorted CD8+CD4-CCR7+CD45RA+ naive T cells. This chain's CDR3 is CASSDSGTTGLKTQYF. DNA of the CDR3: TGTGCCAGCAGTGACTCCGGGACTACGGGCTTGAAGACCCAGTACTTC. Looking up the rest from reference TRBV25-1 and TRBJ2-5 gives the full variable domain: EADIYQTPRYLVIGTGKKITLECSQTMGHDKMYWYQQDPGMELHLIHYSYGVNSTEKGDLSSESTVSRIRTEHFPLTLESARPSHTSQYLCASSDSGTTGLKTQYFGPGTRLLVL.